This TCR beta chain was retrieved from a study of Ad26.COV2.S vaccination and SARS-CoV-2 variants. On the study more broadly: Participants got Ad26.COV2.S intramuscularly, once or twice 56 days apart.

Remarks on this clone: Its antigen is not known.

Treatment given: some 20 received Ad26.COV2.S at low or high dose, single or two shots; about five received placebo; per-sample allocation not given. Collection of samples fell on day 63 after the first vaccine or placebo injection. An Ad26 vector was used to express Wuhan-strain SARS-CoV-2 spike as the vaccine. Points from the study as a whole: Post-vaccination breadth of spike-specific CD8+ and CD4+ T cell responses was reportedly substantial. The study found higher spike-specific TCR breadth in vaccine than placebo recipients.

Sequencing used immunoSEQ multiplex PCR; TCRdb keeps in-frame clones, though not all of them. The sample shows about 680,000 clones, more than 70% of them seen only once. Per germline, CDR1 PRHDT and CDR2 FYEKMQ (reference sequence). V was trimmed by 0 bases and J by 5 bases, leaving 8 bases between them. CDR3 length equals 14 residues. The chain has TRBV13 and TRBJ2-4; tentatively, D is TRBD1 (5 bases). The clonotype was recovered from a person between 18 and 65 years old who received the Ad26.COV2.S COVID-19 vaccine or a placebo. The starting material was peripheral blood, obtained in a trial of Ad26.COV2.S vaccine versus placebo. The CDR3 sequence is CASSLGKGENIQYF. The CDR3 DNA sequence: TGTGCCAGCAGCTTAGGTAAAGGGGAAAACATTCAGTACTTC.